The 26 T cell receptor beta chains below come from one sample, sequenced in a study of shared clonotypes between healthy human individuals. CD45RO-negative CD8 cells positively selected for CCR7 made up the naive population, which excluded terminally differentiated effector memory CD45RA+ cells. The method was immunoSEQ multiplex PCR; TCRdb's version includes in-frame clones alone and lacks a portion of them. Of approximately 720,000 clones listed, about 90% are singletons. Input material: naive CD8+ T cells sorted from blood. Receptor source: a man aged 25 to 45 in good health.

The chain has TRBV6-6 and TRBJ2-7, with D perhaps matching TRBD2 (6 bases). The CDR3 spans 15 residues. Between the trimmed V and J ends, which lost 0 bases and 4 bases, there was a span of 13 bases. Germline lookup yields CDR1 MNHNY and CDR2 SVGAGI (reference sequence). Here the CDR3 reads CASSYSSGAVYEQYF. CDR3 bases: TGTGCCAGCAGTTACTCCTCGGGAGCTGTTTACGAGCAGTACTTC.

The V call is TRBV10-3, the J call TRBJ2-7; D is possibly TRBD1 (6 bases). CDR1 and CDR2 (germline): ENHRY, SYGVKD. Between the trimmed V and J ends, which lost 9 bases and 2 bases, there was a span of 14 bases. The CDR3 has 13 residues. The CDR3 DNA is TGTGCCATTGGGGGCGAAGTAGCCTACGAGCAGTACTTC. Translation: CAIGGEVAYEQYF.

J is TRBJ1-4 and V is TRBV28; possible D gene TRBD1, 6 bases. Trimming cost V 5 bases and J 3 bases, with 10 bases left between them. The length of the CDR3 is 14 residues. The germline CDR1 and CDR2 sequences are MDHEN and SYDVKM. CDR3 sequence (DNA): TGTGCCAGCAGTACAGGGCAGGCTAATGAAAAACTGTTTTTT. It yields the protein CASSTGQANEKLFF.

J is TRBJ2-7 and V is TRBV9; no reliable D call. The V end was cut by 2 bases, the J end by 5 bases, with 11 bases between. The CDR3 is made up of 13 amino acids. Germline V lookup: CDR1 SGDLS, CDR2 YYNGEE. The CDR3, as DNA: TGTGCCAGCAGCGTCGTCCCCGAGGACGAGCAGTACTTC. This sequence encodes CASSVVPEDEQYF.

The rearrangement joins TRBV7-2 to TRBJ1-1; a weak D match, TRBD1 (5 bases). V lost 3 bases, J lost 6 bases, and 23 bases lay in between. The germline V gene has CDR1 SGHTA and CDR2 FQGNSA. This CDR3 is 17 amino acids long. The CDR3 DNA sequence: TGTGCCAGCAGCTTCGGGCAGGGTGCCCCATTTGGTTCTGAAGCTTTCTTT. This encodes CASSFGQGAPFGSEAFF.

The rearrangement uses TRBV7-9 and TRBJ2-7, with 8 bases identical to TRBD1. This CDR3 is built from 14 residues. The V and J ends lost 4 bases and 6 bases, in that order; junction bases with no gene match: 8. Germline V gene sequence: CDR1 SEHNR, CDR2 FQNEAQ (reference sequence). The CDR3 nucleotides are TGTGCCAGCAGCTACCCGACAGGGGTGCCCGAGCAGTACTTC. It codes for CASSYPTGVPEQYF.

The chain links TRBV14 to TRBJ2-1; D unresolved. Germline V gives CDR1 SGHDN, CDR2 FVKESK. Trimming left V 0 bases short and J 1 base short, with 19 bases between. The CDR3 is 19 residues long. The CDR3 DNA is TGTGCCAGCAGCCAAGAAGAAGGGTCGGGTGTATGGTCCTACAATGAGCAGTTCTTC. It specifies CASSQEEGSGVWSYNEQFF.

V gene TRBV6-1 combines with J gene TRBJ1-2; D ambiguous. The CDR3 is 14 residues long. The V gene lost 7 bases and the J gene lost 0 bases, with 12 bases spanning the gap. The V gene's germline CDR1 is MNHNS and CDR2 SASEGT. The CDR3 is CASTFPLANYGYTF. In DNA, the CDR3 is TGTGCCAGCACCTTCCCACTAGCTAACTATGGCTACACCTTC.

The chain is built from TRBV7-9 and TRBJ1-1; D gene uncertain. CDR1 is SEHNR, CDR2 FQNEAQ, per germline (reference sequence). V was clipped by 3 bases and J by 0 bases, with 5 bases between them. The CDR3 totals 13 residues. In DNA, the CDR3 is TGTGCCAGCAGCTTTTTTCTGAACACTGAAGCTTTCTTT. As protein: CASSFFLNTEAFF.

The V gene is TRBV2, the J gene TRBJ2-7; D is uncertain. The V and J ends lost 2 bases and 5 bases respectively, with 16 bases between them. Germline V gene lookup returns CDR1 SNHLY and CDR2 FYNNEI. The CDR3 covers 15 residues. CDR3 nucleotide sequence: TGTGCCAGCAGTGAATTCGCAGGCCGTCCTAACGAGCAGTACTTC. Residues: CASSEFAGRPNEQYF.

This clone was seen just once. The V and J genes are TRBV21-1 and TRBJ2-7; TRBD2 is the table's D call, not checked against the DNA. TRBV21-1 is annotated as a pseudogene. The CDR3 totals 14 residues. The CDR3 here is CASRQLAGGNEQYF. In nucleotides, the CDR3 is TGTGCCAGCAGACAACTAGCGGGAGGGAATGAGCAGTACTTC.

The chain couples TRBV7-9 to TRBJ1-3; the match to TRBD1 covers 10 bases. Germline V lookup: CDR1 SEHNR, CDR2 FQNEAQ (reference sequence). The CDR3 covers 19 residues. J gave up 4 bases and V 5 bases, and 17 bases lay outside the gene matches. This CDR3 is CASSGGQGPYTAPGNTIYF. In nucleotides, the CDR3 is TGTGCCAGCAGCGGGGGACAGGGGCCTTATACGGCTCCGGGAAACACCATATATTTT.

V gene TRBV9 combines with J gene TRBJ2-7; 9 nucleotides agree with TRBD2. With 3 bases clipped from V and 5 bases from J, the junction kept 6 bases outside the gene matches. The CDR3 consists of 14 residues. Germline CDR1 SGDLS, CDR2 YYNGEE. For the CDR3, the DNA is TGTGCCAGCAGCGCGGGACTAGCCTGGGACGAGCAGTACTTC. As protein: CASSAGLAWDEQYF.

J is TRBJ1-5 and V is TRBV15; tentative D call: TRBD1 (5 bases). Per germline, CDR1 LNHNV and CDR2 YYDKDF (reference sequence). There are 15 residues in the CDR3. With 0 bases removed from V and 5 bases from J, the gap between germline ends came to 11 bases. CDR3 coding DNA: TGTGCCACCAGCAGAGATCTCCAGGGAGATCAGCCCCAGCATTTT. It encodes CATSRDLQGDQPQHF.

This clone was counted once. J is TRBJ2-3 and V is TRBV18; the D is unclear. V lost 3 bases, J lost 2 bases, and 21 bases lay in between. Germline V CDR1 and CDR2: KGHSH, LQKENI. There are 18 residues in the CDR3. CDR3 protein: CASSPEAIAPGSTDTQYF. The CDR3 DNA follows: TGTGCCAGCTCACCCGAAGCCATAGCCCCCGGGTCCACAGATACGCAGTATTTT.

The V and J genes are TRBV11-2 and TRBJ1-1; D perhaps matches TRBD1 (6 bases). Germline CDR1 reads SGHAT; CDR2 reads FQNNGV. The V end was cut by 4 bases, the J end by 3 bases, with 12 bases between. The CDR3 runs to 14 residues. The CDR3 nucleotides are TGTGCCAGCAGCTCCAGGGGTTGGGACACTGAAGCTTTCTTT. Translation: CASSSRGWDTEAFF.

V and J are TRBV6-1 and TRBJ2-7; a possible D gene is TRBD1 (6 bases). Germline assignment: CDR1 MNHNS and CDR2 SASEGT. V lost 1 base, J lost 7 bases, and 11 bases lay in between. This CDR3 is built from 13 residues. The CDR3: CASSEGGLGEQYF. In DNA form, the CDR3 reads TGTGCCAGCAGTGAAGGGGGGCTAGGTGAGCAGTACTTC.

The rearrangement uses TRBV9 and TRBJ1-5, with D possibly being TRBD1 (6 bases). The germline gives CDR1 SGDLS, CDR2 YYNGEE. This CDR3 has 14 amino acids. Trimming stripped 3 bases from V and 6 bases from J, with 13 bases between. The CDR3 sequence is CASSGTGRSQPQHF. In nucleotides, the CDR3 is TGTGCCAGCAGCGGAACAGGGCGCTCTCAGCCCCAGCATTTT.

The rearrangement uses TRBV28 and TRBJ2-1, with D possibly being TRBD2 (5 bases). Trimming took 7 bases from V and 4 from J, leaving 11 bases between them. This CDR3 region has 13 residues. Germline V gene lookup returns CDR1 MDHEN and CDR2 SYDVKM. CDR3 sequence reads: CASTERFYNEQFF. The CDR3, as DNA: TGTGCCAGCACTGAGCGGTTTTACAATGAGCAGTTCTTC.

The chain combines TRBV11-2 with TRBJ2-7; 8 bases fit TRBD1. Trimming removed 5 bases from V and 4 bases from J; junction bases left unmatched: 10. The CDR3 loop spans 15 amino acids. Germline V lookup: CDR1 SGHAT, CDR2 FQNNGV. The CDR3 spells CASSPEDRALYEQYF. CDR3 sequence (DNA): TGTGCCAGCAGCCCAGAGGACAGGGCCTTATACGAGCAGTACTTC.

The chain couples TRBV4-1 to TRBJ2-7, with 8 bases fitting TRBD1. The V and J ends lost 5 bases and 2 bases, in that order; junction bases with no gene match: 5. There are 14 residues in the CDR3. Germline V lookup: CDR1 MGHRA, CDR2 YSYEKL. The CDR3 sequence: CASSWTGSTYEQYF. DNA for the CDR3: TGCGCCAGCAGCTGGACAGGGAGCACCTACGAGCAGTACTTC.

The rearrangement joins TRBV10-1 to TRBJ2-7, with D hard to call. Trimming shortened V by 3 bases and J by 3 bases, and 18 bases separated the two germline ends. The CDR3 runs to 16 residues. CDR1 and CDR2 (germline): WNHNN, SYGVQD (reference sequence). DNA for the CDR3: TGCGCCAGCAGTGATAGGAACCAACGGCCTGTCTACGAGCAGTACTTC. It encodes CASSDRNQRPVYEQYF.

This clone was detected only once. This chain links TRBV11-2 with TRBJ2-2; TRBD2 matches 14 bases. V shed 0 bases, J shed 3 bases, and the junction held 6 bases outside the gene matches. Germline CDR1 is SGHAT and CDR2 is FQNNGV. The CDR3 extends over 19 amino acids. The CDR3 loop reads CASSLELGLAGAYTGELFF. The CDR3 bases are TGTGCCAGCAGCTTAGAATTGGGACTAGCGGGAGCTTACACCGGGGAGCTGTTTTTT.

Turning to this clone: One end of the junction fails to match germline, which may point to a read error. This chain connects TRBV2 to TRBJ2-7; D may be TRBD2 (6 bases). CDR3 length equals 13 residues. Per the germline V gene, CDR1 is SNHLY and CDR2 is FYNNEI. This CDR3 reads CASGGWDSYEQYF. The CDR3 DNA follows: TGTGCCAGTGGGGGGTGGGACTCCTACGAACAGTACTTC.

Here the CDR3 DNA reads TGTGCCAGCAGTTTATTTTCCGATGAGCAGTTCTTC. It encodes CASSLFSDEQFF. The chain recombines TRBV28 with TRBJ2-1; D is unclear. The CDR3 is made up of 12 amino acids. Germline CDR1 and CDR2: MDHEN and SYDVKM. The V and J ends lost 1 base and 8 bases respectively, with 6 bases between them.

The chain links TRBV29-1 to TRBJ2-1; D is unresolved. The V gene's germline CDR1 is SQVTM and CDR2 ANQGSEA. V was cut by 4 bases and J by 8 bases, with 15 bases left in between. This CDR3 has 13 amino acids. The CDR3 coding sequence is TGCAGCGTTGTGTCTTCTATCCCGGATGAGCAGTTCTTC. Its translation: CSVVSSIPDEQFF.